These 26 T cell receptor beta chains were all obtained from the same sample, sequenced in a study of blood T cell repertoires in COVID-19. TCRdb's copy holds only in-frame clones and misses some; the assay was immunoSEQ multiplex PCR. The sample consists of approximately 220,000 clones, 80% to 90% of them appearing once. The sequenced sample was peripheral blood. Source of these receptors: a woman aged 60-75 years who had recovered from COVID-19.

In nucleotides, the CDR3 is TGTGCCAGTAGTACCCTCGGCCGACCCGCGGGAAACACTGAAGCTTTCTTT. It translates to CASSTLGRPAGNTEAFF. V is TRBV19 and J is TRBJ1-1; D gene ambiguous. Trimming removed 4 bases at V and 2 bases at J, with 20 bases between. From germline, CDR1 is LNHDA and CDR2 SQIVND (reference sequence). The CDR3 is 17 residues long.

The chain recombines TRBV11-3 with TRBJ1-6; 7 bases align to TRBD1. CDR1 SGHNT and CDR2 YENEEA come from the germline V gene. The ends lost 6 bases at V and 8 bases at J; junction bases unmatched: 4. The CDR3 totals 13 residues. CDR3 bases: TGTGCCAGCAGTCGCACAGGGGATTCACCCCTCCACTTT. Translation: CASSRTGDSPLHF. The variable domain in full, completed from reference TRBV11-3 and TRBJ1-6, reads EAGVVQSPRYKIIEKKQPVAFWCNPISGHNTLYWYLQNLGQGPELLIRYENEEAVDDSQLPKDRFSAERLKGVDSTLKIQPAELGDSAVYLCASSRTGDSPLHFGNGTRLTVT.

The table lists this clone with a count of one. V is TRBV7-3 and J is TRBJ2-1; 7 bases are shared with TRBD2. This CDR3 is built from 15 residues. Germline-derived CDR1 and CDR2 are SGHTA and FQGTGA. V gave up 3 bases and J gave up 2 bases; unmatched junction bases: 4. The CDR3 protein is CASSFSGGAYNEQFF. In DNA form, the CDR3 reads TGTGCCAGCAGCTTCTCTGGGGGGGCCTACAATGAGCAGTTCTTC.

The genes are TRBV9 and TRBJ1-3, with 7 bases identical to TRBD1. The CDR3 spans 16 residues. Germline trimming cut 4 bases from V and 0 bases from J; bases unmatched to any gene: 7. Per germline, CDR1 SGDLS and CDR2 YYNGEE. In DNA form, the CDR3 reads TGTGCCAGCAGCCCAAGGACAGGCACCTCTGGAAACACCATATATTTT. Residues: CASSPRTGTSGNTIYF. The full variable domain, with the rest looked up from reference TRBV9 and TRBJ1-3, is DSGVTQTPKHLITATGQRVTLRCSPRSGDLSVYWYQQSLDQGLQFLIQYYNGEERAKGNILERFSAQQFPDLHSELNLSSLELGDSALYFCASSPRTGTSGNTIYFGEGSWLTVV.

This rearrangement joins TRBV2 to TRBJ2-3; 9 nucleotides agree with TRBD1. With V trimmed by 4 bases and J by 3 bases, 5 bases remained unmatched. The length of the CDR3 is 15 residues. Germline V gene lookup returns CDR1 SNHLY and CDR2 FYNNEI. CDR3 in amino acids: CASSVDRGWTDTQYF. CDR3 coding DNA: TGTGCCAGCAGTGTCGACAGGGGGTGGACAGATACGCAGTATTTT.

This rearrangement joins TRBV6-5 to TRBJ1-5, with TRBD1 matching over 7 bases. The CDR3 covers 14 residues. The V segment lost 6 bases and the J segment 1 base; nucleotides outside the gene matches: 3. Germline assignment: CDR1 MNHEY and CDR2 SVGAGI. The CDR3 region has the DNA TGTGCCAGCAGGACAGGGTTGAGCAATCAGCCCCAGCATTTT. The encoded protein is CASRTGLSNQPQHF.

The CDR3 nucleotides read TGTGCCACCAGCTCCGGGACTAGCGGGACCTACAATGAGCAGTTCTTC. Translating it yields CATSSGTSGTYNEQFF. This chain links TRBV15 with TRBJ2-1; 13 bases are shared with TRBD2. CDR3 length equals 16 residues. Unmatched junction bases numbered 3, after V lost 5 bases and J lost 2 bases. Looked up from germline, CDR1 is LNHNV and CDR2 is YYDKDF (reference sequence). The variable domain in full, completed from reference TRBV15 and TRBJ2-1, reads DAMVIQNPRYQVTQFGKPVTLSCSQTLNHNVMYWYQQKSSQAPKLLFHYYDKDFNNEADTPDNFQSRRPNTSFCFLDIRSPGLGDTAMYLCATSSGTSGTYNEQFFGPGTRLTVL.

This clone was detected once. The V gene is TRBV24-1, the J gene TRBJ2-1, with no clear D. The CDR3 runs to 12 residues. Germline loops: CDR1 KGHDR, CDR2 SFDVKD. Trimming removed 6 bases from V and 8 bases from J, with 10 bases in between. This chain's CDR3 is CATSLSGDEQFF. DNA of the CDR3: TGTGCCACCAGTCTATCTGGAGATGAGCAGTTCTTC.

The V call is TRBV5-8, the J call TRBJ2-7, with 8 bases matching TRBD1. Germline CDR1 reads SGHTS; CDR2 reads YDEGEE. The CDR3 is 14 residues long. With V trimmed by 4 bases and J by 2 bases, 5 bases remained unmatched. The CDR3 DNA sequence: TGTGCCAGCAGCCATCGACAGGGGCCCTACGAGCAGTACTTC. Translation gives CASSHRQGPYEQYF.

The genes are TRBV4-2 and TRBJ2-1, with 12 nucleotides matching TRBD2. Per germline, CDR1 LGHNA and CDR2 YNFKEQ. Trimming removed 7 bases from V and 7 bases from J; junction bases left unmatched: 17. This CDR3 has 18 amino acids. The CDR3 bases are TGTGCCAGCACCCGAGGGAGAGCTAGCGGGGGGGTACGTAATGAGCAGTTCTTC. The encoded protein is CASTRGRASGGVRNEQFF.

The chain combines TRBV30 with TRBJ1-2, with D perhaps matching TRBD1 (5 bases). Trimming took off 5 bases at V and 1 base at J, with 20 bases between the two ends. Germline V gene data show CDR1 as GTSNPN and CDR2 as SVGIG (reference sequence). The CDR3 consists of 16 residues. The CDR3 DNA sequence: TGTGCCTGGGAGGGAGGGGCGCCCAGGTATAACTATGGCTACACCTTC. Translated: CAWEGGAPRYNYGYTF. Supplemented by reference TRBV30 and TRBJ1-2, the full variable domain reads SQTIHQWPATLVQPVGSPLSLECTVEGTSNPNLYWYRQAAGRGLQLLFYSVGIGQISSEVPQNLSASRPQDRQFILSSKKLLLSDSGFYLCAWEGGAPRYNYGYTFGSGTRLTVV.

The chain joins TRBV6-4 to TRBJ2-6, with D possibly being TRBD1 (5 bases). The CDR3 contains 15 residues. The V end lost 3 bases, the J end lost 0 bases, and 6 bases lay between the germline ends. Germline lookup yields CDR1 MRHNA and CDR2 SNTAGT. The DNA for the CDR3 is TGTGCCAGCAGTGAGGGGCTCTCTGGGGCCAACGTCCTGACTTTC. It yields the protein CASSEGLSGANVLTF.

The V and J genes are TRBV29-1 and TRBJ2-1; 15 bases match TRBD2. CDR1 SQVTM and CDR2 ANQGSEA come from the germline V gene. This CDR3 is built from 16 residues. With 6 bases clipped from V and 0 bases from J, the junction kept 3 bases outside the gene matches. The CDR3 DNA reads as TGCAGCGTGGGACTAGCGGGGGGATCCTCCTACAATGAGCAGTTCTTC. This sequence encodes CSVGLAGGSSYNEQFF.

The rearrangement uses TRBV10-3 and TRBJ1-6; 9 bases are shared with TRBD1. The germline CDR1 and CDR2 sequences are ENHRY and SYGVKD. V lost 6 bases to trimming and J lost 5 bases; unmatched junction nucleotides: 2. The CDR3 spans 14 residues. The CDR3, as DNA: TGTGCCATCAGCCGGGACAGGGATAATTCACCCCTCCACTTT. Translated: CAISRDRDNSPLHF.

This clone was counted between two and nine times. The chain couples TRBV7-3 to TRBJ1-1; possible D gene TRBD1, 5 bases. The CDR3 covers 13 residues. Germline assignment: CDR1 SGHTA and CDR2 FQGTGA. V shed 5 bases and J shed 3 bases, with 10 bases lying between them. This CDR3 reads CASSQGKDTEAFF. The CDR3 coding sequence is TGTGCCAGCAGCCAGGGTAAGGACACTGAAGCTTTCTTT.

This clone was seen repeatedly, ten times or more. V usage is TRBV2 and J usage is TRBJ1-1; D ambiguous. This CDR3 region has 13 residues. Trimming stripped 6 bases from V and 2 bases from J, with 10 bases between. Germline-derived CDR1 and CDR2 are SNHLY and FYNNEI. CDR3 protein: CASRAQRNTEAFF. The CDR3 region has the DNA TGTGCCAGCAGGGCCCAGCGTAACACTGAAGCTTTCTTT.

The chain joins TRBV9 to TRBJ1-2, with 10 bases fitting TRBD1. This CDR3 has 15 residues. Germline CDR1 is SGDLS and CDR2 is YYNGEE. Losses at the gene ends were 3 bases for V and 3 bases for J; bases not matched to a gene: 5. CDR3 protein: CASSARTGGDYGYTF. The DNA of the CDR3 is TGTGCCAGCAGCGCCCGGACAGGGGGTGACTATGGCTACACCTTC. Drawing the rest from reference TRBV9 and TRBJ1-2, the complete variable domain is DSGVTQTPKHLITATGQRVTLRCSPRSGDLSVYWYQQSLDQGLQFLIQYYNGEERAKGNILERFSAQQFPDLHSELNLSSLELGDSALYFCASSARTGGDYGYTFGSGTRLTVV.

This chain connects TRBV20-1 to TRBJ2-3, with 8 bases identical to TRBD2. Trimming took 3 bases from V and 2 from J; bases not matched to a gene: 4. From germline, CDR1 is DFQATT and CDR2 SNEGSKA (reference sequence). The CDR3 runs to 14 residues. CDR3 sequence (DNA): TGCAGTGCTAGTACTAGCGGAAACACAGATACGCAGTATTTT. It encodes CSASTSGNTDTQYF.

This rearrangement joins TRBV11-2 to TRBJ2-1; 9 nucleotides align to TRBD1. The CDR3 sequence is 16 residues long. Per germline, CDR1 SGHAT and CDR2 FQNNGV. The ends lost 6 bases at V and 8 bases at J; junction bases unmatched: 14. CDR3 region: CASSPRGGQGVDEQFF. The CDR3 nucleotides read TGTGCCAGCAGTCCTAGAGGGGGACAGGGAGTCGATGAGCAGTTCTTC.

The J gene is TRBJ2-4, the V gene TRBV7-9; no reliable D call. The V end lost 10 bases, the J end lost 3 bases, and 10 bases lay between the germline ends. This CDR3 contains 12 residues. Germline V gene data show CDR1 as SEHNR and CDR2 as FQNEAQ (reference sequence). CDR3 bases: TGTGCCATAGATACTATCAAAAACATTCAGTACTTC. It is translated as CAIDTIKNIQYF.

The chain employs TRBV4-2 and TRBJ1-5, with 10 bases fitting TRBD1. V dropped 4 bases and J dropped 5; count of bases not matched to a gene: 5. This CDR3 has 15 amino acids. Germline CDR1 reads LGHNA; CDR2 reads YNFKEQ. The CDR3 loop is CASSRGGTGDQPQHF. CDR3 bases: TGTGCCAGCAGCCGGGGCGGGACAGGGGATCAGCCCCAGCATTTT.

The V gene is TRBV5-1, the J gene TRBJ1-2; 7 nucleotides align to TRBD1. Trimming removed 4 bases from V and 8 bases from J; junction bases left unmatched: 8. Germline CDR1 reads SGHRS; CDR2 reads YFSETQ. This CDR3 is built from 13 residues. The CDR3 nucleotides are TGCGCCAGCAGCGTAGGGACAGCGATGGGCTACACCTTC. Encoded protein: CASSVGTAMGYTF. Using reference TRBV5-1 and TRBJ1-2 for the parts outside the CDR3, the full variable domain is KAGVTQTPRYLIKTRGQQVTLSCSPISGHRSVSWYQQTPGQGLQFLFEYFSETQRNKGNFPGRFSGRQFSNSRSEMNVSTLELGDSALYLCASSVGTAMGYTFGSGTRLTVV.

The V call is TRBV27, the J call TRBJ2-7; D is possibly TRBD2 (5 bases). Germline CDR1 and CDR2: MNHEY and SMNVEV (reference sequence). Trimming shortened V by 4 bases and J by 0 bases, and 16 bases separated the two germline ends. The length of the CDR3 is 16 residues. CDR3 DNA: TGTGCCAGCAGTTCCTTGACGGACTGGCACTCCTACGAGCAGTACTTC. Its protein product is CASSSLTDWHSYEQYF.

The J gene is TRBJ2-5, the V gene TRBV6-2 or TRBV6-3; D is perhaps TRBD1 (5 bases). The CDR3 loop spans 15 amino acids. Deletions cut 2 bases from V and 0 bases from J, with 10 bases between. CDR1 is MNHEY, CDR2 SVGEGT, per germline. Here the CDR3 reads CASSYAGSYQETQYF. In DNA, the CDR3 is TGTGCCAGCAGTTACGCAGGGTCGTACCAAGAGACCCAGTACTTC.

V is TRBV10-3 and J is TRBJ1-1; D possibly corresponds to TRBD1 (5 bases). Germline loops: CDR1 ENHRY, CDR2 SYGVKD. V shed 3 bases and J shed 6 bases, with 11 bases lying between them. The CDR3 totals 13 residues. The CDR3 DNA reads TGTGCCATCAGTGACCCCAAGACAGCTGAAGCTTTCTTT. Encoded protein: CAISDPKTAEAFF.

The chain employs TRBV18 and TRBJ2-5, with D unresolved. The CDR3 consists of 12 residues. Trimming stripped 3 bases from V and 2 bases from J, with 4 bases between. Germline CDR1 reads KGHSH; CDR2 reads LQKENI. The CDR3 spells CASSPEQETQYF. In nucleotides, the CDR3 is TGTGCCAGCTCACCGGAGCAAGAGACCCAGTACTTC. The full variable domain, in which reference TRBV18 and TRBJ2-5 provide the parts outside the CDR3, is NAGVMQNPRHLVRRRGQEARLRCSPMKGHSHVYWYRQLPEEGLKFMVYLQKENIIDESGMPKERFSAEFPKEGPSILRIQQVVRGDSAAYFCASSPEQETQYFGPGTRLLVL.